This T cell receptor beta chain was recovered during a study of cytomegalovirus exposure and HLA in healthy donors (dated by TCRdb to 2017 to 2019). In the study overall: An earlier analysis of 587 of the donors reported over 250 Gb of sequence data and 117 million unique TCR beta sequences obtained from about 179 million T cells. Approximately 300 gigabases of sequencing data and tens of millions of unique TCR sequences were included in an early release covering about 620 HLA-typed donors. Among the roughly 390 genotyped donors, around 79% belonged to the genetic ancestry cluster associated with self-reported Caucasian donors. The study aimed to test whether cataloging public T cell receptors could reveal signatures of past pathogen exposure. Using immunosequencing, the study profiled T cell repertoires from 666 subjects and related those repertoires to cytomegalovirus serostatus. A separate validation cohort of some 130 different subjects was used in addition to the approximately 700-subject first cohort. High-throughput TCR immunosequencing, statistical association of individual TCRs with disease status, and machine learning were combined to predict cytomegalovirus infection status. In a later analysis, previously published TCR beta repertoires from about 640 donors were re-analyzed and high-resolution HLA genotyping was added so that TCR occurrence patterns could be studied. In the later analysis, no new phenotypic data were used to find candidate immune exposures; instead, reliance was placed on TCR beta sequences and their occurrence across donors. In an earlier analysis of more than 550 of the donors, high-throughput TCR beta sequencing was used to judge whether each TCR beta V gene segment behaved as functional or pseudogenic. Donor age, sex, ethnicity and CMV serostatus were collected together with the repertoire data. A later genetic analysis used genome-wide SNP genotypes for about three fifths of the roughly 700 donors, treating that subset as a discovery cohort. Every repertoire in the discovery cohort had been generated on one and the same sequencing platform. HLA typing included class I and class II loci at four-digit resolution. Typing coverage differed by locus: A, B, C, DRB1 and DQB1 were typed in about 629-640 donors, DQA1 in about 550, DPA1 in approximately 600, and DPB1 in just under 490. About five DR-DQ haplotypes were handled as single units for association and clustering, since linkage in the cohort was strong. Across 398 genotyped donors of the cohort, an average of about 240,000 unique TCR beta nucleotide sequences per donor were sequenced, and roughly 17% of those sequences were non-productive. Broader findings and caveats from the paper: Immune exposure information for the cohort was limited to CMV serostatus. According to a later analysis, TCR association rates differed among HLA loci, with DRB1 alleles showing the most associated TCRs and HLA-C alleles showing the fewest. Specific HLA alleles were associated with 15,000 to 20,000 TCR beta sequences at a false discovery rate of 0.05 in a later analysis. The classifier was reported to diagnose cytomegalovirus status with high specificity and sensitivity in both the original cohort and the validation cohort. In a later analysis, several top co-occurrence clusters were reported to appear linked to parvovirus B19, influenza, CMV and Epstein-Barr virus. An earlier analysis of 450 to 750 of the donors showed that most TCR beta V segments appeared in productive rearrangements either about 87% or about 30% of the time, which broadly matched IMGT annotations. Presence/absence analyses assumed roughly uniform sequencing depth across donors, an assumption that may not hold. A further reported finding was that TCR beta sequences accurately predicted the HLA-A and HLA-B alleles for most subjects in the first cohort. The study gave a list of over 150 TCR beta chains associated with cytomegalovirus. According to the authors, the approach could potentially be generalized to other disease states and immunological phenotypes. HLA typing was unavailable for some donors at each locus, so association tests used only the typed subset. A later analysis found that most CMV-associated TCR beta chains appeared HLA-restricted, with HLA associations seemingly driven largely by CMV exposure. In vitro tests confirmed that three of the cytomegalovirus-associated TCR beta chains recognize cytomegalovirus antigens. According to a later genetic analysis, donors in an Asian-associated ancestry cluster had fewer N-insertions in productive TCRs than the roughly 670-donor mean. The sequencing pipeline was judged likely to have produced a cluster of highly shared sequence variants as a technical artifact. Because the 87-base-pair reads could not distinguish some IMGT-functional V segments, including TRBV6-2 and TRBV6-3, those segments were excluded. Only TCR beta chains were sequenced in this cohort, and the absence of alpha or paired-chain data limited detectable features. Strong co-occurrence of HLA alleles, especially DR and DQ, made assigning TCR associations to individual alleles difficult. Around 16 rarely observed V segments, including chromosome 9 orphons, were excluded from the earlier analysis of almost 600 of the donors because counts were too low. In a later analysis, HLA-associated TCR beta chains showed more clonal expansion and lower generation probabilities than non-associated chains that were equally common. An association between a missense DCLRE1C variant and V-gene and J-gene trimming of TCR beta chains was found in a later genetic analysis and replicated in an independent cohort. Linkage disequilibrium might explain the correlated functional status among segregating V segments, but an unknown experimental factor could not be ruled out. Across donors, most TCR sequences were observed very rarely, whereas some public TCRs were present in many individuals.

This clone was counted once. Its specific antigen is unknown. The input lacks base qualities; no much larger clone sits a single base away. The library came from the immunoSEQ multiplex PCR assay. For the multiplex PCR, a mixture combining 60 forward primers for TCR Vbeta segments and 13 reverse primers for TCR Jbeta segments was used. The CDR3 region of rearranged TCR beta genes was amplified from genomic DNA by a multiplex PCR assay. Amplified TCR beta libraries were sequenced as 87-base-pair reads on the Illumina HiSeq System. Turning to the authors' computational methods: A later analysis tallied roughly 80 million unique TCR beta chains across the 610 or so repertoires, and around 9.9 million of those chains were shared by two or more donors. A nearest-neighbor algorithm error-corrected the raw reads and collapsed the reads into unique sequences, merging closely related sequences to remove PCR and sequencing errors. To assign V, D and J gene segments, CDR3 sequences were aligned to IMGT reference sequences. Each retained sequence needed at least a six-nucleotide match to both a V gene segment and a J gene segment. A rearrangement was called productive if the CDR3 had no stop codons and remained in frame with V and J, and every other rearrangement was called non-productive. Following IMGT convention, CDR3 was defined as the stretch from the second conserved V-encoded cysteine up to the conserved J-encoded phenylalanine. The earlier analysis of some 540 of the donors excluded any sequence lacking an unambiguous match to a single V gene segment. In an earlier analysis of roughly 600 of the donors, a V segment was called functional when productive rearrangements were above 56.7%, and segregating when the standard deviation between donors exceeded 5%. A statistical classification framework was developed to diagnose cytomegalovirus status using the catalog of TCR beta chain sequences. V and J gene assignment, in a later analysis, came from comparing TCR nucleotide sequences with IMGT/GENE-DB human TR gene sequences. In a later analysis, CDR3 sequences and most-parsimonious VDJ recombination scenarios were assigned using the TCRdist pipeline. In a later analysis, each TCR beta chain was defined by its CDR3 amino acid sequence together with its V-gene family, and reads without a unique V-gene family were excluded. In a later analysis, 500 to 650 highly shared, low-generation-probability nucleotide sequences were removed to address suspected cross-contamination and a sequencing artifact. A later analysis calculated a clonal expansion index for each public chain from normalized within-repertoire ranks of inferred template counts. In a later analysis, generation probabilities were computed with a VDJ recombination model fitted to out-of-frame rearrangements, and the resulting probabilities were checked against IGoR. In a later analysis, TCR-TCR, TCR-HLA and TCR-CMV co-occurrence was scored with hypergeometric tests, and a repertoire-size bias correction was applied to TCR pairs. False discovery rates were estimated in a later analysis by permuting HLA or CMV assignments 20 times. In a later analysis, co-occurring TCRs were grouped using DBSCAN, and TCRdist sequence similarity was added for clustering within HLA-allele-positive subsets. For co-occurrence clustering, repertoires with fewer than 30,000 or more than 120,000 public chains were excluded, along with a handful of repertoires with anomalous nucleotide sharing. The source is immuneACCESS, and TCRdb retained only in-frame sequences with V and J called. Part of the clones is not carried over; for the studies checked, unresolved V genes explain less than half of this, and the remainder is unexplained. The V and J calls and clone size were taken over from that table, and D and trimming were inferred from the DNA. Counted in this sample were approximately 190,000 clones; roughly 80% of them appeared once. Roughly 6.7% of the sample comes from the top ten.

The cohort was made up of about 610 healthy bone marrow donors. Cohort members were all nominally healthy when sampled, although unrecorded immune exposures were likely present. The donor was CMV seropositive and was included in the group of 250 to 350 seropositive cohort members. A peripheral blood sample was collected from each donor, and TCR beta sequencing was performed on peripheral blood mononuclear cells. Genomic DNA was extracted from the blood cell samples with the Qiagen DNeasy Blood Extraction Kit. Trimming accounts for 6 bases at V and 0 bases at J, while the number of junction bases matched to no gene is 5. From the cysteine through the phenylalanine, the CDR3 covers 14 amino acids. The sequence is cut down to CDR3 DNA, 42 bases in frame from base 1. Reading the germline V gene gives CDR1 MNHEY and CDR2 SVGAGI.

The specimen sequenced was PBMCs. This TCR was recovered from a man aged 35-49 years in good health and CMV-seropositive. This receptor chain uses TRBV6-5 and TRBJ2-7, with TRBD1 matching 7 junction bases. The nucleotide sequence is TGTGCCAGCAGAAAACAGGGGCCCTCCTACGAGCAGTACTTC. Its protein product is CASRKQGPSYEQYF.